This entry describes one T cell receptor (beta chain). The data were obtained in a study of human T cells and chemical hapten exposure. On the study more broadly: On roughly 2 cm by roughly 2 cm of upper inner arm skin, sensitization was performed with 2% DPC. Across samples, TCR yields varied, mostly owing to small differences in pooled library volumes.

A single record per CDR3 protein comes from TCRdb applying MiXCR to the RACE reads. The sample lists approximately 25,000 distinct CDR3 sequences; roughly 9.4% were seen once. The time point here: patch test 2, 6 weeks after DPC sensitization. The treatment is: therapeutic diphenylcyclopropenone sensitization with weekly scalp DPC. This clonotype originated in a man aged 30-40 years with alopecia areata. Some clones in this sample may be carry-over from other donors' samples. Sequences were derived from whole blood, sampled in connection with sensitization to the hapten diphenylcyclopropenone (DPC).

CDR3 region: CASSRTVKETQYF. The CDR3 region has the DNA TGTGCCAGCAGTCGGACTGTTAAAGAGACCCAGTACTTC. The chain has TRBV6-5 and TRBJ2-5, with a possible D match to TRBD2 (5 bases). The ends were cut back, 5 bases at V and 3 bases at J, with 10 bases in the middle. CDR3 length: 13 residues. Germline lookup yields CDR1 MNHEY and CDR2 SVGAGI.